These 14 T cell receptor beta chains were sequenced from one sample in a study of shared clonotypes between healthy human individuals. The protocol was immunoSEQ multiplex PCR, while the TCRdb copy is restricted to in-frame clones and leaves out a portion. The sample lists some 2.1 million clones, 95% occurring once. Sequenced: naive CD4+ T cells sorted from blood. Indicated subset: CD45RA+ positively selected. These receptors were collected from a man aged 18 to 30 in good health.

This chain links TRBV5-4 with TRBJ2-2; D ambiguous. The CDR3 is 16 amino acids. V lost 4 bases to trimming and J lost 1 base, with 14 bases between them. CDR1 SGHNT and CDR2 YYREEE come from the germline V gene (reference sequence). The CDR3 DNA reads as TGTGCCAGCAGCCCCGCGTTTGGGGTGAACACCGGGGAGCTGTTTTTT. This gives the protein CASSPAFGVNTGELFF.

Here the CDR3 reads CASSYSRTGYGYTF. CDR3 sequence (DNA): TGTGCCAGCAGTTACTCGAGAACAGGGTATGGCTACACCTTC. The chain uses TRBV6-5 and TRBJ1-2; TRBD1 might be the D (6 bases). V was shortened by 0 bases and J by 5 bases, with 10 bases between the two germline ends. The CDR3 covers 14 residues. CDR1 is MNHEY, CDR2 SVGAGI, per germline.

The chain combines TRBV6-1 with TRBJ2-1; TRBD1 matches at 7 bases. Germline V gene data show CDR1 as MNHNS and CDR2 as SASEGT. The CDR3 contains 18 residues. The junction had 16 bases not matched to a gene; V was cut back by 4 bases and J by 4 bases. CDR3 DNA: TGTGCCAGCAGTGTGCCTCCGGGACAGACAACACCGTACAATGAGCAGTTCTTC. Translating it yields CASSVPPGQTTPYNEQFF.

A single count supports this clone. Here the CDR3 DNA reads TGCAGCGTCTGGGGACAGATGAACACTGAAGCTTTCTTT. It yields the protein CSVWGQMNTEAFF. This chain connects TRBV29-1 to TRBJ1-1, with 7 bases fitting TRBD1. This CDR3 has 13 amino acids. Looked up from germline, CDR1 is SQVTM and CDR2 is ANQGSEA. The trim removed 6 bases at V and 0 bases at J, leaving 4 bases unmatched.

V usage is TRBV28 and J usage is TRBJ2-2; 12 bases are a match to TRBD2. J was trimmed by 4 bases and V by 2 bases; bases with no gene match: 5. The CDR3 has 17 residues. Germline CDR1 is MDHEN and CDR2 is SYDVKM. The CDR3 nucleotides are TGTGCCAGCAGTTTAGGTCTAGCGGGGGGGCTCACCGGGGAGCTGTTTTTT. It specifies CASSLGLAGGLTGELFF.

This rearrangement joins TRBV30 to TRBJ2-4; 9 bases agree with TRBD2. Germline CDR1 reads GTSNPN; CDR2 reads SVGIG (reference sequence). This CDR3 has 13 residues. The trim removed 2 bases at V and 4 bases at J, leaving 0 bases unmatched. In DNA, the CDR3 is TGTGCCTGGAGTACTAGCGGGAAAAACATTCAGTACTTC. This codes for CAWSTSGKNIQYF.

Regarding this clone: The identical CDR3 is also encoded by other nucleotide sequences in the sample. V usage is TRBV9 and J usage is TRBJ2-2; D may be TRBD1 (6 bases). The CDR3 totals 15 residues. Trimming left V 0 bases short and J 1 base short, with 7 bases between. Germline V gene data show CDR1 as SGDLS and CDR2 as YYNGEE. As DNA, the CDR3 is TGTGCCAGCAGCGTAGGAGGGGGGAACACCGGGGAGCTGTTTTTT. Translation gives CASSVGGGNTGELFF.

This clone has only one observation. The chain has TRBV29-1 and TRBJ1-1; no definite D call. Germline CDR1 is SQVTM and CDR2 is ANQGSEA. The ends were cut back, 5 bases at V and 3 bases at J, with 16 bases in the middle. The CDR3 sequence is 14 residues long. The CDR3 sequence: CSVNTPRRDTEAFF. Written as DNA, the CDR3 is TGCAGCGTTAACACCCCCAGGCGGGACACTGAAGCTTTCTTT.

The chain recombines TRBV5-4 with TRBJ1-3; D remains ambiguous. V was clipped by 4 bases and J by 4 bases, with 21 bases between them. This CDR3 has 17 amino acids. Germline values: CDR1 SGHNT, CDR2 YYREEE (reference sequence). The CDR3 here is CASSPGGVHPAGNTIYF. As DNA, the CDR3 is TGTGCCAGCAGCCCCGGTGGAGTTCATCCTGCGGGAAACACCATATATTTT.

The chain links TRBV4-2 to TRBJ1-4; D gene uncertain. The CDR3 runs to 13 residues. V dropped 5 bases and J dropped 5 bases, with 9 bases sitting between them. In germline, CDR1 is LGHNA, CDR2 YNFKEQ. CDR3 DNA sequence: TGTGCCAGCAGCGGGGAGGGAAATGAAAAACTGTTTTTT. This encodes CASSGEGNEKLFF.

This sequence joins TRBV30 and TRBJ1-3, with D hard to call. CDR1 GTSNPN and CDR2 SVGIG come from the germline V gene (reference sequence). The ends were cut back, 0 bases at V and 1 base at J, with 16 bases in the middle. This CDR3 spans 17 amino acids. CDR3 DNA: TGTGCCTGGAGTGTAATTAAGATATCAGGATCTGGAAACACCATATATTTT. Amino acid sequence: CAWSVIKISGSGNTIYF.

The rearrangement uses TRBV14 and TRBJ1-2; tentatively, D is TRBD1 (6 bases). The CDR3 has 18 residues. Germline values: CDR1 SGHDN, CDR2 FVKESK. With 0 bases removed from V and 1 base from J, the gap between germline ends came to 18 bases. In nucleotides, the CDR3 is TGTGCCAGCAGCCAAGAGGTAACAGGGACCTCGATTAACTATGGCTACACCTTC. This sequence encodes CASSQEVTGTSINYGYTF. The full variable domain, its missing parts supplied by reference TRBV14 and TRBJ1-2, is EAGVTQFPSHSVIEKGQTVTLRCDPISGHDNLYWYRRVMGKEIKFLLHFVKESKQDESGMPNNRFLAERTGGTYSTLKVQPAELEDSGVYFCASSQEVTGTSINYGYTFGSGTRLTVV.

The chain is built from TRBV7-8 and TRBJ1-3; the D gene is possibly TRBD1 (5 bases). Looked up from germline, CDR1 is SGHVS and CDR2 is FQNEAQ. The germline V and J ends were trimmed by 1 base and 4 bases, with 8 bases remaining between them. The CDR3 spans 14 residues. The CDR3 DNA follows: TGTGCCAGCAGCTTAGGGGGCACAGGAAACACCATATATTTT. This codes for CASSLGGTGNTIYF.

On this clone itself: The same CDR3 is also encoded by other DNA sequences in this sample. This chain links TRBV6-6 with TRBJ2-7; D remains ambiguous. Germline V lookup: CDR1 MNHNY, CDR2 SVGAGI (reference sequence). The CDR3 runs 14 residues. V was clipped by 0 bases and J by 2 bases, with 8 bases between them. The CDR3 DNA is TGTGCCAGCAGTTACTCCGCAGGCCCCTACGAGCAGTACTTC. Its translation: CASSYSAGPYEQYF.